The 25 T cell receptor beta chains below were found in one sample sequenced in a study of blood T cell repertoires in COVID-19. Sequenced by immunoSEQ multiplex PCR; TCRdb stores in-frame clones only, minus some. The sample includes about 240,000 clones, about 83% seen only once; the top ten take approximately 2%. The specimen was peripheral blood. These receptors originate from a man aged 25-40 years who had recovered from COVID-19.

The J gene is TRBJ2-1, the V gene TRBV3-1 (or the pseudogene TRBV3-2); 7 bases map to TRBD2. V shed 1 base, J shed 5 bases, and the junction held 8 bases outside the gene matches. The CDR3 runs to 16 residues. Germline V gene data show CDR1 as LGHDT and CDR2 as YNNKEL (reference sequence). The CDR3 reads CASSQAAAGKNNEQFF. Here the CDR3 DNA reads TGTGCCAGCAGCCAAGCGGCAGCGGGGAAAAACAATGAGCAGTTCTTC.

The CDR3 coding sequence is TGCACCAGCAGCCAAGAGACGACTAGCGGGGTCAATGAGCAGTTCTTC. Its translation: CTSSQETTSGVNEQFF. This chain joins TRBV1 and TRBJ2-1; no check of the table's D call, TRBD2, against the DNA was made. TRBV1 is listed as a pseudogene. The CDR3 length is 16 residues.

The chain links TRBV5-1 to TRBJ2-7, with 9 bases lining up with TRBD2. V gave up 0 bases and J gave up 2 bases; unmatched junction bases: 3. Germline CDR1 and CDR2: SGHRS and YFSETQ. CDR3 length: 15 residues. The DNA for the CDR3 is TGCGCCAGCAGCTTGGGTAGCGGGGGACCCTACGAGCAGTACGTC. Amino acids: CASSLGSGGPYEQYV.

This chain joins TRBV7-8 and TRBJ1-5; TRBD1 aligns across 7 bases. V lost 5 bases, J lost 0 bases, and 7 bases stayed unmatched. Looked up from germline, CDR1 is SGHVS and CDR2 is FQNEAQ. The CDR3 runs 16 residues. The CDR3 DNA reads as TGTGCCAGCAGCCGAGGACAGGTACATAGCAATCAGCCCCAGCATTTT. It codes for CASSRGQVHSNQPQHF. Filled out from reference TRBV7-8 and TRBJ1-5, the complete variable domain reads GAGVSQSPRYKVAKRGQDVALRCDPISGHVSLFWYQQALGQGPEFLTYFQNEAQLDKSGLPSDRFFAERPEGSVSTLKIQRTQQEDSAVYLCASSRGQVHSNQPQHFGDGTRLSIL.

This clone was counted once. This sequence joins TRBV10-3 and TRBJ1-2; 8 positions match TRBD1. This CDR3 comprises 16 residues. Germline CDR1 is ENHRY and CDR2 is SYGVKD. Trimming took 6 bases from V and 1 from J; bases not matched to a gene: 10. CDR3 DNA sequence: TGTGCCATCAGGTCAGGGTGGGACAGGAATAACTATGGCTACACCTTC. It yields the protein CAIRSGWDRNNYGYTF.

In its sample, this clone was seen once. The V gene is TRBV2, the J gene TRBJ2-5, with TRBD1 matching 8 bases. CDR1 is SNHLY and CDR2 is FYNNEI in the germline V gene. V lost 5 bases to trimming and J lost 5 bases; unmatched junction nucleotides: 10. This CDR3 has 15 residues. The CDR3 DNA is TGTGCCAGCAGTCGTAGGACAGGGATCACGGAGACCCAGTACTTC. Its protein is CASSRRTGITETQYF.

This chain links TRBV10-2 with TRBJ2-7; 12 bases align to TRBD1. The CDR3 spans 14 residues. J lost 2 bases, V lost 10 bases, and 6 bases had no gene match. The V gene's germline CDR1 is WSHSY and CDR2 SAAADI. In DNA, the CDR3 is TGCGCCACCCGGGACAGGGGGCTTACCTACGAGCAGTACGTC. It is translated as CATRDRGLTYEQYV.

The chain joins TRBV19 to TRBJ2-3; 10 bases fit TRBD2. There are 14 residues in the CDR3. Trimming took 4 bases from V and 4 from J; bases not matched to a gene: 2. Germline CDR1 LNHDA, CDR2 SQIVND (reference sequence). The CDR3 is CASSTSGGADTQYF. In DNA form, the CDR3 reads TGTGCCAGTAGTACAAGCGGGGGGGCAGATACGCAGTATTTT.

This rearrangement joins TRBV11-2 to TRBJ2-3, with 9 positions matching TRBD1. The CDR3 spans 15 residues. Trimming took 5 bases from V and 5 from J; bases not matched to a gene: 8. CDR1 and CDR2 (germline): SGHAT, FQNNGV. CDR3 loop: CASSTGTGIGDTQYF. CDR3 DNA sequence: TGTGCCAGCAGCACCGGGACAGGGATTGGAGATACGCAGTATTTT.

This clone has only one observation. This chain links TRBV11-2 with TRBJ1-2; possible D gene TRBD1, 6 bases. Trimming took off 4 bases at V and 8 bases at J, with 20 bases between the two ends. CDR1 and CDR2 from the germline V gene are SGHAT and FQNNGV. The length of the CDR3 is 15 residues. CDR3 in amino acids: CASSYGQLPSVGYTF. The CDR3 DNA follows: TGTGCCAGCAGCTATGGACAGCTCCCGTCTGTAGGCTACACCTTC.

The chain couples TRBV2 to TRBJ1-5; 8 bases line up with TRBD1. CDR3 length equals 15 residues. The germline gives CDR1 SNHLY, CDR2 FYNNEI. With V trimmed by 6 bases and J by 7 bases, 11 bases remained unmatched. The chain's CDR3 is CASSRDRGSNQPQHF. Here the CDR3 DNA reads TGTGCCAGCAGCAGAGACAGGGGTTCTAACCAGCCCCAGCATTTT. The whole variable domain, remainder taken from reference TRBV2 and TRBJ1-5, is EPEVTQTPSHQVTQMGQEVILRCVPISNHLYFYWYRQILGQKVEFLVSFYNNEISEKSEIFDDQFSVERPDGSNFTLKIRSTKLEDSAMYFCASSRDRGSNQPQHFGDGTRLSIL.

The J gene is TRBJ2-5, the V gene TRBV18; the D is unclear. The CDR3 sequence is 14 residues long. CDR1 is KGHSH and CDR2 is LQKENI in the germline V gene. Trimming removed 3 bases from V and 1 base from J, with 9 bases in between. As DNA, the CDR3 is TGTGCCAGCTCACCCATGGCGGCCCAAGAGACCCAGTACTTC. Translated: CASSPMAAQETQYF.

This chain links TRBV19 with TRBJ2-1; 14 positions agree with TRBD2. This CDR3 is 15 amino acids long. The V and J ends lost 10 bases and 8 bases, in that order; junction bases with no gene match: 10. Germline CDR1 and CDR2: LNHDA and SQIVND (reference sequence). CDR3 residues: CATKRTSGGIDEQFF. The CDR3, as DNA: TGTGCCACAAAGCGGACTAGCGGGGGGATTGATGAGCAGTTCTTC.

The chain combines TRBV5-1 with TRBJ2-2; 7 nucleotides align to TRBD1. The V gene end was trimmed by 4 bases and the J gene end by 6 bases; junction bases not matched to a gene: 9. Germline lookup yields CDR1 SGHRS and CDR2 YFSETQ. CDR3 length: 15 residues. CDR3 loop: CASSPNRGQAGELFF. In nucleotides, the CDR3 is TGCGCCAGCAGCCCGAATCGTGGACAGGCCGGGGAGCTGTTTTTT. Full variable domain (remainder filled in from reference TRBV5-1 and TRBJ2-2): KAGVTQTPRYLIKTRGQQVTLSCSPISGHRSVSWYQQTPGQGLQFLFEYFSETQRNKGNFPGRFSGRQFSNSRSEMNVSTLELGDSALYLCASSPNRGQAGELFFGEGSRLTVL.

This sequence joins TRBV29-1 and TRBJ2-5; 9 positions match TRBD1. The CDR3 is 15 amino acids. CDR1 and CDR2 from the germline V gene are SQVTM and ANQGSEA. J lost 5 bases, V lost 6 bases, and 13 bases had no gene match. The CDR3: CSVQPGTGYFETQYF. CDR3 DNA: TGCAGCGTGCAGCCCGGGACAGGGTATTTCGAGACCCAGTACTTC. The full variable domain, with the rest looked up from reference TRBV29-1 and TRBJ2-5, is SAVISQKPSRDICQRGTSLTIQCQVDSQVTMMFWYRQQPGQSLTLIATANQGSEATYESGFVIDKFPISRPNLTFSTLTVSNMSPEDSSIYLCSVQPGTGYFETQYFGPGTRLLVL.

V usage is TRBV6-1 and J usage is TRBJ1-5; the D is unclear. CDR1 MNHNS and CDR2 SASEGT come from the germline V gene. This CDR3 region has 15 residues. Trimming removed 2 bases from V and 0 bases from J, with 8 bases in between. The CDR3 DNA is TGTGCCAGCAGTGAAAGAAAACATAGCAATCAGCCCCAGCATTTT. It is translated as CASSERKHSNQPQHF.

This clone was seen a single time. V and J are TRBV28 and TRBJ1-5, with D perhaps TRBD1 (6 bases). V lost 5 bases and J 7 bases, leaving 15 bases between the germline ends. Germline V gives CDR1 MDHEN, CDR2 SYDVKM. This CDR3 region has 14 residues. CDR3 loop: CASSAQGPGQPQHF. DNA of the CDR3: TGTGCCAGCAGTGCACAGGGTCCAGGCCAGCCCCAGCATTTT.

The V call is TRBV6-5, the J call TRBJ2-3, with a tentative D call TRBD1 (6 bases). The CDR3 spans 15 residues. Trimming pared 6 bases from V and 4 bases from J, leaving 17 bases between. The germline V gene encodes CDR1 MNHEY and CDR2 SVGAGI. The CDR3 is CASSLGHQPADTQYF. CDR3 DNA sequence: TGTGCCAGCAGCCTGGGACATCAACCGGCAGATACGCAGTATTTT.

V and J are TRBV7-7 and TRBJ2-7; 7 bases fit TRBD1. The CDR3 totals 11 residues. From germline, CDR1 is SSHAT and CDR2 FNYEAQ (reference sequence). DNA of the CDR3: TGTGCCAGCAGCTTAATTTGGGACAGAAAAGTC. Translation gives CASSLIWDRKV.

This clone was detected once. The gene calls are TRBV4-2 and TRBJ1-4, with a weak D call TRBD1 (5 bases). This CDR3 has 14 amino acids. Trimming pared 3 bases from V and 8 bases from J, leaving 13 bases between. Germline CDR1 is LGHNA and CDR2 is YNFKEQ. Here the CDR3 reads CASSQGLANEKLFF. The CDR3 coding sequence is TGTGCCAGCAGCCAGGGACTAGCGAACGAAAAACTGTTTTTT.

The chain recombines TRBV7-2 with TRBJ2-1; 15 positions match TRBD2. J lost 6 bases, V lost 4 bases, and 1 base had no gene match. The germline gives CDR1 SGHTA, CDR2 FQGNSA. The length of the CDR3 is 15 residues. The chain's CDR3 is CASSSGLAGGNEQFF. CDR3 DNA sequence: TGTGCCAGCAGCTCGGGACTAGCGGGGGGCAATGAGCAGTTCTTC.

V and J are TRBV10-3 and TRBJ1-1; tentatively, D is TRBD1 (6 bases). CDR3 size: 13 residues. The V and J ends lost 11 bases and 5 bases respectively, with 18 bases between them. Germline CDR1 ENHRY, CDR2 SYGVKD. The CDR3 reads CAVAAGDGTEAFF. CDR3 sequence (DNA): TGTGCCGTAGCAGCAGGGGACGGGACTGAAGCTTTCTTT.

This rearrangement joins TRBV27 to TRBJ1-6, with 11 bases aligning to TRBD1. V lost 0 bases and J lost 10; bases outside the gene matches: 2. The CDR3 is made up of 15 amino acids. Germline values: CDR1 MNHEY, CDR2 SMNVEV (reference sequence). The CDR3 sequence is CASSLSGQGGSPLHF. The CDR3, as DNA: TGTGCCAGCAGTTTATCGGGACAGGGGGGCTCACCCCTCCACTTT.

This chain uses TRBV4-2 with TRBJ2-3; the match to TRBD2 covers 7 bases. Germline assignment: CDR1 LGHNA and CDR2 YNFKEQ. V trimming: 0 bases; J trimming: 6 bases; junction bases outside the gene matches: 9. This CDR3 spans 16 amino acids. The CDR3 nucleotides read TGTGCCAGCAGCCAAGATGCGTCGGGGGGTTATGATACGCAGTATTTT. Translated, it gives CASSQDASGGYDTQYF.

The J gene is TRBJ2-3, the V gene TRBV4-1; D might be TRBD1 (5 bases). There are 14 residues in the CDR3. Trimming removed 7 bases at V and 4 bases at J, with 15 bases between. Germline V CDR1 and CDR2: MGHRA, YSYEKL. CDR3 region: CASNSGIGADTQYF. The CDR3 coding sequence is TGCGCCAGCAACTCAGGGATCGGAGCAGATACGCAGTATTTT.